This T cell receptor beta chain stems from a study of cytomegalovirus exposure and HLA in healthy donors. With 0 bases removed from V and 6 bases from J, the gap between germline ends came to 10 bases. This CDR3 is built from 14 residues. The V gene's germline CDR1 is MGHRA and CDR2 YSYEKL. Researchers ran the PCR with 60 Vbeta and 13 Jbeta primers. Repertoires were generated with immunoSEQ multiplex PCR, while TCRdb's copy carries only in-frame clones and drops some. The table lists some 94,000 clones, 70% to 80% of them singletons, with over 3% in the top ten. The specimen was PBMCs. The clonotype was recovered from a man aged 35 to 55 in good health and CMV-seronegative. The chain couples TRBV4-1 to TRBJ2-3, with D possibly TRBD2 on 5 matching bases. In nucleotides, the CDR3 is TGCGCCAGCAGCCAAGAACGGGATTTCGATACGCAGTATTTT. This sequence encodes CASSQERDFDTQYF.